The 30 T cell receptor beta chains listed next were all sequenced from one sample in a study of cytomegalovirus exposure and HLA in healthy donors. The study ran its PCR with 60 Vbeta and 13 Jbeta primers. Method: immunoSEQ multiplex PCR; TCRdb's copy keeps in-frame clones and lacks some. The data show around 300,000 clones, around two thirds seen once. The specimen was PBMCs. The receptors shown here come from a female donor in good health and CMV-seronegative.

The rearrangement joins TRBV29-1 to TRBJ2-3; tentatively, D is TRBD1 (5 bases). This CDR3 comprises 14 residues. The germline V gene encodes CDR1 SQVTM and CDR2 ANQGSEA. V gave up 8 bases and J gave up 2 bases, with 17 bases separating them. CDR3 in amino acids: CSSVRAGATDTQYF. For the CDR3, the DNA is TGCAGCTCCGTCAGGGCCGGTGCCACAGATACGCAGTATTTT.

This clone was seen just once. This chain connects TRBV14 to TRBJ2-2, with unresolved D. Germline V gene data show CDR1 as SGHDN and CDR2 as FVKESK. This CDR3 region has 13 residues. The ends were cut back, 1 base at V and 7 bases at J, with 7 bases in the middle. CDR3 sequence: CASSQVSGGELFF. CDR3 DNA sequence: TGTGCCAGCAGCCAAGTTAGTGGCGGGGAGCTGTTTTTT.

The chain carries TRBV11-1 and TRBJ1-2; D unresolved. CDR1 and CDR2 (germline): SGHAT, FQDESV (reference sequence). The germline V and J ends were trimmed by 3 bases and 2 bases, with 13 bases remaining between them. The CDR3 is made up of 15 amino acids. In nucleotides, the CDR3 is TGTGCCAGCAGCTTGACCGGGGAGAGCAACTATGGCTACACCTTC. Residues: CASSLTGESNYGYTF.

This clone was detected once. The rearrangement joins TRBV27 to TRBJ1-2; TRBD1 matches at 10 bases. CDR1 and CDR2 (germline): MNHEY, SMNVEV (reference sequence). This CDR3 is built from 14 residues. Trimming removed 5 bases from V and 6 bases from J; junction bases left unmatched: 6. The CDR3 nucleotides read TGTGCCAGCAGTGACCCGGGACAGGGGAATGGCTACACCTTC. This sequence encodes CASSDPGQGNGYTF.

The count of this clone is one. The chain recombines TRBV19 with TRBJ1-2; 9 nucleotides line up with TRBD1. This CDR3 has 15 amino acids. J gave up 2 bases and V 3 bases, and 4 bases lay outside the gene matches. The germline gives CDR1 LNHDA, CDR2 SQIVND (reference sequence). CDR3 region: CASSIPGTGNYGYTF. The CDR3 DNA reads as TGTGCCAGTAGTATCCCCGGGACAGGGAACTATGGCTACACCTTC.

The chain links TRBV4-2 to TRBJ2-2; TRBD2 matches 7 bases. Germline trimming cut 5 bases from V and 4 bases from J; bases unmatched to any gene: 7. This CDR3 contains 15 residues. Germline V gene sequence: CDR1 LGHNA, CDR2 YNFKEQ. CDR3 DNA: TGTGCCAGCAGCGCGCGACTAGCCAGCACCGGGGAGCTGTTTTTT. The encoded protein is CASSARLASTGELFF.

V usage is TRBV6-6 and J usage is TRBJ2-7; 14 bases map to TRBD2. This CDR3 is 15 amino acids long. Germline values: CDR1 MNHNY, CDR2 SVGAGI (reference sequence). J gave up 3 bases and V 5 bases, and 3 bases lay outside the gene matches. The DNA for the CDR3 is TGTGCCAGCAGTGGCGGGACTAGCGGGAGCTACGAGCAGTACTTC. Amino acid sequence: CASSGGTSGSYEQYF.

The genes are TRBV6-5 and TRBJ1-2, with TRBD1 matching 7 bases. V trimming: 6 bases; J trimming: 4 bases; junction bases outside the gene matches: 11. Per germline, CDR1 MNHEY and CDR2 SVGAGI. This CDR3 comprises 15 residues. The CDR3 region is CASRSTGSLGYGYTF. Here the CDR3 DNA reads TGTGCCAGCAGGTCGACAGGGTCACTTGGCTATGGCTACACCTTC.

This clone came up a few times. This chain links TRBV5-8 with TRBJ2-7, with 14 nucleotides matching TRBD2. The germline gives CDR1 SGHTS, CDR2 YDEGEE. This CDR3 is 17 amino acids long. V lost 3 bases to trimming and J lost 6 bases; unmatched junction nucleotides: 11. CDR3 residues: CASSSSRGTSGSGEQYF. The CDR3 nucleotides read TGTGCCAGCAGCTCCTCGCGCGGGACTAGCGGGAGCGGCGAGCAGTACTTC.

This clone has a handful of counts. This chain joins TRBV6-5 and TRBJ1-2; possibly TRBD1 for D (5 bases). CDR3 length: 13 residues. Germline CDR1 is MNHEY and CDR2 is SVGAGI. V was cut by 5 bases and J by 5 bases, with 12 bases left in between. CDR3 sequence: CASSRDRRYGYTF. The CDR3 DNA reads as TGTGCCAGCAGTCGCGACAGACGGTATGGCTACACCTTC.

This chain uses TRBV1 with TRBJ2-3; TRBD2, as called in the table, went unchecked against the DNA. TRBV1 is a known pseudogene. This CDR3 comprises 15 residues. In DNA, the CDR3 is TGCACCAGCAGCCAACCTCGGCGGCCCCTCAATACGCAGTATTTT. Its translation is CTSSQPRRPLNTQYF.

The rearrangement links TRBV6-1 to TRBJ2-5; tentative D call: TRBD2 (5 bases). CDR3 length: 14 amino acids. The germline CDR1 and CDR2 sequences are MNHNS and SASEGT. The ends were cut back, 8 bases at V and 3 bases at J, with 16 bases in the middle. The CDR3 DNA reads TGTGCCAGCCCCGAAGGGTCGGGAAAAGAGACCCAGTACTTC. It translates to CASPEGSGKETQYF.

Comment on this clone: The junction differs from germline at one of its ends, possibly a read error. This rearrangement joins TRBV5-1 to TRBJ2-7; tentative D call: TRBD2 (5 bases). Looked up from germline, CDR1 is SGHRS and CDR2 is YFSETQ. This CDR3 has 15 residues. CDR3 loop: CASSLNAGWAQPPTF. The CDR3 coding sequence is TGCGCCAGCAGCTTGAACGCGGGCTGGGCCCAACCCCCGACTTTC.

The CDR3 sequence: CSVGREGPFNEQFF. The CDR3 nucleotides are TGCAGCGTTGGGCGGGAGGGCCCTTTTAATGAGCAGTTCTTC. The rearrangement uses TRBV29-1 and TRBJ2-1, with 9 nucleotides matching TRBD2. This CDR3 has 14 residues. In germline, CDR1 is SQVTM, CDR2 ANQGSEA. V lost 4 bases, J lost 7 bases, and 8 bases stayed unmatched.

This rearrangement joins TRBV27 to TRBJ2-7, with TRBD2 matching 9 bases. The J segment lost 2 bases and the V segment lost 5 bases, leaving 7 bases of the junction unmatched. This CDR3 has 15 residues. CDR1 MNHEY and CDR2 SMNVEV come from the germline V gene (reference sequence). CDR3 DNA: TGTGCCAGCAGTCCTACAGCGGGGGGTACCTACGAGCAGTACTTC. It yields the protein CASSPTAGGTYEQYF.

The chain uses TRBV5-4 and TRBJ2-3; weak D call: TRBD1 (5 bases). The CDR3 is 15 amino acids. V dropped 0 bases and J dropped 2 bases, with 10 bases sitting between them. Looked up from germline, CDR1 is SGHNT and CDR2 is YYREEE (reference sequence). The CDR3 here is CASSLAPGLTDTQYF. The CDR3 DNA is TGTGCCAGCAGCTTGGCCCCAGGGCTCACAGATACGCAGTATTTT.

This clone was seen a single time. The CDR3 region has the DNA TGTGCCAGCAGCTTAGAGAGGCTAGCTGAGCAGTTCTTC. Its translation: CASSLERLAEQFF. This chain connects TRBV7-2 to TRBJ2-1, with a tentative D call TRBD2 (5 bases). The ends were cut back, 1 base at V and 9 bases at J, with 10 bases in the middle. Germline-derived CDR1 and CDR2 are SGHTA and FQGNSA. The CDR3 covers 13 residues.

The V gene is TRBV29-1, the J gene TRBJ2-7; 9 nucleotides match TRBD1. The CDR3 length is 17 residues. V was pared by 1 base and J by 3 bases, with 13 bases of the junction left unmatched. The germline V gene has CDR1 SQVTM and CDR2 ANQGSEA. The DNA for the CDR3 is TGCAGCGTTGAAGCCCGATCCCGTGGACAGGGGAGCTACGAGCAGTACTTC. Protein: CSVEARSRGQGSYEQYF.

The V call is TRBV10-3, the J call TRBJ2-7; 9 bases map to TRBD2. Germline V gene lookup returns CDR1 ENHRY and CDR2 SYGVKD. Germline trimming cut 0 bases from V and 4 bases from J; bases unmatched to any gene: 7. The length of the CDR3 is 16 residues. The CDR3 loop is CAISESGSGSRYEQYF. CDR3 DNA: TGTGCCATCAGTGAGTCAGGTAGCGGGAGTCGGTACGAGCAGTACTTC.

This clone was picked up a small number of times. This sequence joins TRBV6-5 and TRBJ2-1; TRBD1 matches 8 bases. The germline V gene encodes CDR1 MNHEY and CDR2 SVGAGI. CDR3 length: 14 amino acids. J lost 8 bases, V lost 0 bases, and 3 bases had no gene match. CDR3 nucleotide sequence: TGTGCCAGCAGTTACTCTCCGACAGGGGATGAGCAGTTCTTC. Its translation: CASSYSPTGDEQFF.

The J gene is TRBJ2-5, the V gene TRBV18, with 8 nucleotides matching TRBD1. Matching the DNA end better, TRBJ2-7 makes the J call doubtful. This CDR3 contains 15 residues. Germline V lookup: CDR1 KGHSH, CDR2 LQKENI. The CDR3 DNA reads as TGTGCCAGCTCACCTTTTCCGGGACAGGACAACGAGCAGTACTTC. Encoded protein: CASSPFPGQDNEQYF.

Comment on this clone: A junction end diverges from the germline sequence, so it may reflect a read error. The chain has TRBV7-9 and TRBJ2-7; 9 bases agree with TRBD2. Germline values: CDR1 SEHNR, CDR2 FQNEAQ (reference sequence). The CDR3 loop spans 16 amino acids. The CDR3 reads CSSSYGTSPRDYEQYF. For the CDR3, the DNA is TGTTCCAGCAGTTATGGGACTAGCCCCAGAGACTACGAGCAGTACTTC.

About this clone: The identical CDR3 is also encoded by other nucleotide sequences in the sample. The rearrangement links TRBV11-2 to TRBJ2-7, with 8 nucleotides matching TRBD1. Germline trimming cut 1 base from V and 4 bases from J; bases unmatched to any gene: 3. Germline assignment: CDR1 SGHAT and CDR2 FQNNGV. This CDR3 is built from 14 residues. The CDR3 region has the DNA TGTGCCAGCAGCTTAGGGACAGGGATTTACGAGCAGTACTTC. Translation gives CASSLGTGIYEQYF.

A remark on this clone: Different DNA sequences within this sample yield the same CDR3. The chain recombines TRBV7-2 with TRBJ1-5; D gene uncertain. Between the trimmed V and J ends, which lost 0 bases and 6 bases, there was a span of 6 bases. There are 13 residues in the CDR3. Germline V gene lookup returns CDR1 SGHTA and CDR2 FQGNSA. The CDR3 DNA reads TGTGCCAGCAGCTTAGCCTCAGGTCAGCCCCAGCATTTT. Translated: CASSLASGQPQHF.

The V and J genes are TRBV4-1 and TRBJ2-7; D is perhaps TRBD1 (5 bases). Deletions cut 5 bases from V and 5 bases from J, with 19 bases between. The CDR3 covers 15 residues. Germline V gene data show CDR1 as MGHRA and CDR2 as YSYEKL. CDR3 sequence reads: CASSKVGQGRNEQYF. DNA of the CDR3: TGCGCCAGCAGCAAGGTAGGGCAGGGTAGAAACGAGCAGTACTTC.

The chain links TRBV9 to TRBJ1-2; D is perhaps TRBD1 (6 bases). The germline CDR1 and CDR2 sequences are SGDLS and YYNGEE. This CDR3 region has 17 residues. V was trimmed by 3 bases and J by 1 base, leaving 19 bases between them. In DNA form, the CDR3 reads TGTGCCAGCAGCGATAGTGGAACGGACAGCTTTAACTATGGCTACACCTTC. Translated: CASSDSGTDSFNYGYTF.

The V gene is TRBV28, the J gene TRBJ2-5; tentatively, D is TRBD2 (5 bases). Germline loops: CDR1 MDHEN, CDR2 SYDVKM. The CDR3 is 13 amino acids. Trimming removed 7 bases at V and 8 bases at J, with 17 bases between. CDR3 in DNA: TGTGCCAGCACCCGAACCTCGAGCGGAACCCAGTACTTC. Translation: CASTRTSSGTQYF.

The chain recombines TRBV11-2 with TRBJ2-3; TRBD1 might be the D (6 bases). The V end was cut by 5 bases, the J end by 2 bases, with 11 bases between. The CDR3 runs to 14 residues. CDR1 and CDR2 from the germline V gene are SGHAT and FQNNGV. The CDR3 coding sequence is TGTGCCAGCAGCATACGGACAGACACAGATACGCAGTATTTT. Translating it yields CASSIRTDTDTQYF.

Only one count was recorded for this clone. V is TRBV6-5 and J is TRBJ2-5; TRBD1 matches 7 bases. Germline CDR1 reads MNHEY; CDR2 reads SVGAGI. J lost 5 bases, V lost 8 bases, and 11 bases had no gene match. The CDR3 has 14 amino acids. The CDR3 is CASAPTTGEETQYF. DNA for the CDR3: TGTGCCAGCGCGCCTACTACAGGGGAGGAGACCCAGTACTTC.

The genes are TRBV18 and TRBJ2-7, with D perhaps matching TRBD1 (6 bases). V was pared by 2 bases and J by 4 bases, with 12 bases between. Per the germline V gene, CDR1 is KGHSH and CDR2 is LQKENI. This CDR3 spans 14 amino acids. CDR3 bases: TGTGCCAGCTCACCAACCCCAGGGGAATACGAGCAGTACTTC. Translated: CASSPTPGEYEQYF.